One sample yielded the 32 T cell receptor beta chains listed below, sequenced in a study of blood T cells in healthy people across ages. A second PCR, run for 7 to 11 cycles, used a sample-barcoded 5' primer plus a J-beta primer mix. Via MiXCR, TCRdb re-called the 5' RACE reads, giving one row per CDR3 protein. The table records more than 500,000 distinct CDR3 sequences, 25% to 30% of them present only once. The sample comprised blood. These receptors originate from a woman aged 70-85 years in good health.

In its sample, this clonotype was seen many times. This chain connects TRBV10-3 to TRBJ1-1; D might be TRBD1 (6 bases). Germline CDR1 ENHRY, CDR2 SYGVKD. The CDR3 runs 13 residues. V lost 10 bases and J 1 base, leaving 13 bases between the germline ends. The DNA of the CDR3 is TGTGCCACCCGGGACACTTCGAACACTGAAGCTTTCTTT. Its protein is CATRDTSNTEAFF.

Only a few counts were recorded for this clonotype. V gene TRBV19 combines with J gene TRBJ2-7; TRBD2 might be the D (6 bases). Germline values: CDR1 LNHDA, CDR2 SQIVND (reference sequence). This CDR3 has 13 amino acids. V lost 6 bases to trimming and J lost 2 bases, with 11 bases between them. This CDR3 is CASRRGGTYEQYF. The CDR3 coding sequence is TGTGCCAGTAGGCGGGGCGGGACCTACGAGCAGTACTTC.

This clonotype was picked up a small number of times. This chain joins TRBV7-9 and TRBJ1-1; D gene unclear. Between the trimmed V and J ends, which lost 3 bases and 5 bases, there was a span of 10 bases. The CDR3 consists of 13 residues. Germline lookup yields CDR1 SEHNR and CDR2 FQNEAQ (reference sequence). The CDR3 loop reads CASSLRRRTEAFF. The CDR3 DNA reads TGTGCCAGCAGCTTGAGACGCAGAACTGAAGCTTTCTTT.

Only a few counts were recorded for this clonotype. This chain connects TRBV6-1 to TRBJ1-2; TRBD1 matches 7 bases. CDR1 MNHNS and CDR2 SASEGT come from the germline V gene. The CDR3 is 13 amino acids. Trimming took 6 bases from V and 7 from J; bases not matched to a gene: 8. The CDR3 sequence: CASRGRQGSGYTF. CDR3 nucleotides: TGTGCCAGCAGGGGAAGACAGGGCAGTGGCTACACCTTC.

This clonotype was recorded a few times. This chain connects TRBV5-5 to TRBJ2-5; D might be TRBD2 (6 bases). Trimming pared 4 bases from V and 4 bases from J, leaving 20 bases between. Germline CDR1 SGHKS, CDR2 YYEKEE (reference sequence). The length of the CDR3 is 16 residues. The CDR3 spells CASSGGTASSGETQYF. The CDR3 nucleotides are TGTGCCAGCAGCGGGGGGACGGCCAGCTCCGGAGAGACCCAGTACTTC. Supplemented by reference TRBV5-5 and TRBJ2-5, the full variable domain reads DAGVTQSPTHLIKTRGQQVTLRCSPISGHKSVSWYQQVLGQGPQFIFQYYEKEERGRGNFPDRFSARQFPNYSSELNVNALLLGDSALYLCASSGGTASSGETQYFGPGTRLLVL.

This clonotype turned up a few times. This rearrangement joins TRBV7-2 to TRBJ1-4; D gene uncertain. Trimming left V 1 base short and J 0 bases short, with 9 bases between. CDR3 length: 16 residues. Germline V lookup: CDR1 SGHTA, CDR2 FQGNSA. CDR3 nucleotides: TGTGCCAGCAGCTTAGTTGCGTCAGCAACTAATGAAAAACTGTTTTTT. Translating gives CASSLVASATNEKLFF.

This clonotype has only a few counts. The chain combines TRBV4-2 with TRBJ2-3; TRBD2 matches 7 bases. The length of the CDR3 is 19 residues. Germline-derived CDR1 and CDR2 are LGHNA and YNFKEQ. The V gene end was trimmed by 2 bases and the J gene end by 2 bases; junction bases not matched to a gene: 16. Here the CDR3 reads CASSQHLVPSGELTDTQYF. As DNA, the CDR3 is TGTGCCAGCAGCCAACACCTGGTTCCAAGCGGGGAGCTCACAGATACGCAGTATTTT.

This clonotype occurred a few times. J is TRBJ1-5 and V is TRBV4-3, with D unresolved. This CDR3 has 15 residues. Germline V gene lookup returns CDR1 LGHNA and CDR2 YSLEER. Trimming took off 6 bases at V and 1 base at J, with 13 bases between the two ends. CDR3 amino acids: CASRQNTNSNQPQHF. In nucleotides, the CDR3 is TGCGCCAGCAGGCAGAACACGAACAGCAATCAGCCCCAGCATTTT.

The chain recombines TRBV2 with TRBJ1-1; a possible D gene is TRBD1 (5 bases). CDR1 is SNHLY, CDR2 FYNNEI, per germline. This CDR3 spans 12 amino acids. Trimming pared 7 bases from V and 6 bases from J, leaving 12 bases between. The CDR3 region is CASTQEGAEAFF. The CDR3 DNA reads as TGTGCCAGCACTCAGGAAGGGGCTGAAGCTTTCTTT.

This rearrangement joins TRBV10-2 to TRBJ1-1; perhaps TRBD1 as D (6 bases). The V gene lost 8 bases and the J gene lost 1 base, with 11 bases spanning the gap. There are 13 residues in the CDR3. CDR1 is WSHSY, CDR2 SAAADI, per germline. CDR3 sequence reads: CASGGQTNTEAFF. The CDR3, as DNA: TGCGCCAGCGGCGGACAGACGAACACTGAAGCTTTCTTT.

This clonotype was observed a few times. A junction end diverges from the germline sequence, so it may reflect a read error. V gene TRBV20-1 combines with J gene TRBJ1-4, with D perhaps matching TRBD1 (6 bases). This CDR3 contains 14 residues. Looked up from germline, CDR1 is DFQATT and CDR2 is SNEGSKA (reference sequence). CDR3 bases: TGCAGTGCTAGAGCAACGGGACATAGCGAAAAACTTTTTTTT. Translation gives CSARATGHSEKLFF.

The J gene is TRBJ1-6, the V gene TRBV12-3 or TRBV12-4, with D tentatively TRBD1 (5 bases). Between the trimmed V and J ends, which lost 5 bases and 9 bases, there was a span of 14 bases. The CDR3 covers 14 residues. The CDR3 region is CASSRRGFGSPLHF. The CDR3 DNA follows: TGTGCCAGCAGTCGACGGGGCTTCGGTTCACCCCTCCACTTT.

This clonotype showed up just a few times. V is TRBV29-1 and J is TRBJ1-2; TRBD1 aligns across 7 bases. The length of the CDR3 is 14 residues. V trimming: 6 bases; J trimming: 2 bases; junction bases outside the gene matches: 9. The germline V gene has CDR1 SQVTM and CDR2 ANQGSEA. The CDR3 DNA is TGCAGCGTGAAATGGGACAGAGAGAACTATGGCTACACCTTC. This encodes CSVKWDRENYGYTF.

This CDR3 is CSARNRGLFLIYTF. CDR3 sequence (DNA): TGCAGTGCTCGAAACAGGGGGCTGTTCCTCATCTACACCTTC. The chain has TRBV20-1 and TRBJ1-2, with TRBD1 identical over 9 bases. The CDR3 contains 14 residues. Trimming cost V 5 bases and J 10 bases; bases outside gene matches: 14. Germline V gene sequence: CDR1 DFQATT, CDR2 SNEGSKA (reference sequence).

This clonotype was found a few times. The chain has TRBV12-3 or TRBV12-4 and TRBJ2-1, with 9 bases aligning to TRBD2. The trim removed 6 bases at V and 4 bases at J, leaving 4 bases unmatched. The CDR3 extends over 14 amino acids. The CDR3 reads CASRRRGGYNEQFF. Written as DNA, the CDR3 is TGTGCCAGCAGGAGGCGGGGGGGGTACAATGAGCAGTTCTTC.

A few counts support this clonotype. The CDR3 reads CASSFTGGGTEAFF. CDR3 nucleotide sequence: TGTGCCAGCAGCTTTACAGGGGGAGGTACTGAAGCTTTCTTT. V is TRBV9 and J is TRBJ1-1, with TRBD1 matching 8 bases. Trimming cost V 4 bases and J 5 bases; bases outside gene matches: 7. The V gene's germline CDR1 is SGDLS and CDR2 YYNGEE. The CDR3 spans 14 residues.

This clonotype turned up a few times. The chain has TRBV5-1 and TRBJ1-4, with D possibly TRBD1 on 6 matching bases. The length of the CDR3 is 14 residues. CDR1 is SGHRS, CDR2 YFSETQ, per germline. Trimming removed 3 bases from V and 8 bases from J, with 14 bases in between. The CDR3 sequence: CASSSRGGEEKLFF. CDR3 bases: TGCGCCAGCAGCTCCAGGGGAGGGGAGGAAAAACTGTTTTTT.

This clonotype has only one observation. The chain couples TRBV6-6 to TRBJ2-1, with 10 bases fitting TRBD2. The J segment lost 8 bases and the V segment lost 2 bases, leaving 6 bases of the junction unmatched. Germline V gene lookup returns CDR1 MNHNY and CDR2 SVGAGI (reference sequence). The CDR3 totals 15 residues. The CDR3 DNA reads TGTGCCAGCAGTTACCTAGCGGGGGTAATCGATGAGCAGTTCTTC. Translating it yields CASSYLAGVIDEQFF.

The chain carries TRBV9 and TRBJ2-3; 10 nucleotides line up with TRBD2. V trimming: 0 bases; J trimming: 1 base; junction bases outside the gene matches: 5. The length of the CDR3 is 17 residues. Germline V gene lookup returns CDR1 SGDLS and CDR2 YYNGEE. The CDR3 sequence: CASSVGLAGGRTDTQYF. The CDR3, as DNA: TGTGCCAGCAGCGTAGGTTTAGCGGGGGGCCGCACAGATACGCAGTATTTT.

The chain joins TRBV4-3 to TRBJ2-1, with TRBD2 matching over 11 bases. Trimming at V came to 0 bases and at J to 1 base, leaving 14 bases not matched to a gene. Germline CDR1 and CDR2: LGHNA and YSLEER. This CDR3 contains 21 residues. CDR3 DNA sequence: TGCGCCAGCAGCCAAGATCGGCTAGCGGGAGGAACGGTTGGTTCCTACAATGAGCAGTTCTTC. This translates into CASSQDRLAGGTVGSYNEQFF.

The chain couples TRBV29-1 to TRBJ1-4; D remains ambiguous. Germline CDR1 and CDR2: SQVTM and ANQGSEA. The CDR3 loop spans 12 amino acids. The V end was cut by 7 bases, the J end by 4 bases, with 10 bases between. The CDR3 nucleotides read TGCAGCGGCGCCAGGTTTAATGAAAAACTGTTTTTT. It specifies CSGARFNEKLFF.

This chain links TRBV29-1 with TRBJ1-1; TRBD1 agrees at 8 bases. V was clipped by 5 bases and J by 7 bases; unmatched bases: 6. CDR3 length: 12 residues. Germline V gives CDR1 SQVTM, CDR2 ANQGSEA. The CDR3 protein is CSVSGGSGEAFF. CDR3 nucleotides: TGCAGCGTTTCAGGGGGCAGTGGTGAAGCTTTCTTT.

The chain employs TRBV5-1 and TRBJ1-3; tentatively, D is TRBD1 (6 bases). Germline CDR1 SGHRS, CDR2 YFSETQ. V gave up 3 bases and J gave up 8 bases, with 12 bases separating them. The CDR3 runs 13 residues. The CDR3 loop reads CASSSTGRDTIYF. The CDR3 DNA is TGCGCCAGCAGCTCGACAGGACGTGACACCATATATTTT.

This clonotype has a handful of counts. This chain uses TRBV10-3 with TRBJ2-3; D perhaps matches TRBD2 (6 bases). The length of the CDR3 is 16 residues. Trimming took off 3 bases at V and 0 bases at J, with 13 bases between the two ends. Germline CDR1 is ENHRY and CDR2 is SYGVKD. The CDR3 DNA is TGTGCCATCAGTGAAAGTATGCGGGGCAGCACAGATACGCAGTATTTT. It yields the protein CAISESMRGSTDTQYF.

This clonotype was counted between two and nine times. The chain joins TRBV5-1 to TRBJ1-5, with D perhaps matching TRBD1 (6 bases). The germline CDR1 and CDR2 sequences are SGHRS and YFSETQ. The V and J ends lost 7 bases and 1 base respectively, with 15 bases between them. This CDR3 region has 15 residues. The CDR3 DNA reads TGCGCCAGCTCACCCTGGGGGCAAAGCAATCAGCCCCAGCATTTT. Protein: CASSPWGQSNQPQHF.

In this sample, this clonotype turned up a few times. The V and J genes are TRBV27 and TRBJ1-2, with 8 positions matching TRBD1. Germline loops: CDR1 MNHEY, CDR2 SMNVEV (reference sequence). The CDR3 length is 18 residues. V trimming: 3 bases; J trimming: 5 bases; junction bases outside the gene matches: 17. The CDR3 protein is CASSFLGRQGRDRYGYTF. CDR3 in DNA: TGTGCCAGCAGTTTTTTAGGGCGACAGGGGAGGGATCGATATGGCTACACCTTC.

CDR3 bases: TGTGCCAGCAGCCCCCAGGGCCATAACTACGAGCAGTACTTC. Residues: CASSPQGHNYEQYF. The J gene is TRBJ2-7, the V gene TRBV7-2; D is possibly TRBD1 (5 bases). Germline CDR1 is SGHTA and CDR2 is FQGNSA. The CDR3 is 14 residues long. Deletions cut 5 bases from V and 3 bases from J, with 14 bases between.

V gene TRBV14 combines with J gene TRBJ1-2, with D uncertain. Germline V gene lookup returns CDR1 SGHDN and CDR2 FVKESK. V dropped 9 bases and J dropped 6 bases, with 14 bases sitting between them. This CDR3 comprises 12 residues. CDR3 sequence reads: CASGKEGDGYTF. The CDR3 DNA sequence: TGTGCCAGTGGCAAGGAGGGCGATGGCTACACCTTC.

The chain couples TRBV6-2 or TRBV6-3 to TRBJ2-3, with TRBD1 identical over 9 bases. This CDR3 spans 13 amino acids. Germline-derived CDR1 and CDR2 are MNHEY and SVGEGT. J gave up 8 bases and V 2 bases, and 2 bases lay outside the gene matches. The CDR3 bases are TGTGCCAGCAGTTACCTGACAGGGGGTACGCAGTATTTT. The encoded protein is CASSYLTGGTQYF.

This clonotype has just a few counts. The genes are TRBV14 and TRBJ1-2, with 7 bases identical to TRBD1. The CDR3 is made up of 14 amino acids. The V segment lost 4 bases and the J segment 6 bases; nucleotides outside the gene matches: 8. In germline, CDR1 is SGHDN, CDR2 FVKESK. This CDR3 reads CASSPFDRVDGYTF. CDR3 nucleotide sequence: TGTGCCAGCAGCCCGTTCGACAGGGTCGATGGCTACACCTTC. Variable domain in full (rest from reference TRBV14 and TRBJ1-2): EAGVTQFPSHSVIEKGQTVTLRCDPISGHDNLYWYRRVMGKEIKFLLHFVKESKQDESGMPNNRFLAERTGGTYSTLKVQPAELEDSGVYFCASSPFDRVDGYTFGSGTRLTVV.

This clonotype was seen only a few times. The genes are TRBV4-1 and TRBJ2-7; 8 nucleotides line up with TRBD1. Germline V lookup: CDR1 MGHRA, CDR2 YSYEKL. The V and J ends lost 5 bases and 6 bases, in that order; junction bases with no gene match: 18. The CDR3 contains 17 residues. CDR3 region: CASSARGWTGSTREQYF. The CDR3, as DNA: TGCGCCAGCAGCGCAAGGGGTTGGACAGGGTCGACTCGCGAGCAGTACTTC.

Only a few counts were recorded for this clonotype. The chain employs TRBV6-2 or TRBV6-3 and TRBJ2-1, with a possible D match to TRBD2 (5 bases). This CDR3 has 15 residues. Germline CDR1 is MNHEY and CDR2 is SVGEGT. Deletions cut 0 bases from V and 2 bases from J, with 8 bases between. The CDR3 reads CASSYSRRPYNEQFF. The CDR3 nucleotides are TGTGCCAGCAGTTACTCCAGGAGGCCCTACAATGAGCAGTTCTTC.